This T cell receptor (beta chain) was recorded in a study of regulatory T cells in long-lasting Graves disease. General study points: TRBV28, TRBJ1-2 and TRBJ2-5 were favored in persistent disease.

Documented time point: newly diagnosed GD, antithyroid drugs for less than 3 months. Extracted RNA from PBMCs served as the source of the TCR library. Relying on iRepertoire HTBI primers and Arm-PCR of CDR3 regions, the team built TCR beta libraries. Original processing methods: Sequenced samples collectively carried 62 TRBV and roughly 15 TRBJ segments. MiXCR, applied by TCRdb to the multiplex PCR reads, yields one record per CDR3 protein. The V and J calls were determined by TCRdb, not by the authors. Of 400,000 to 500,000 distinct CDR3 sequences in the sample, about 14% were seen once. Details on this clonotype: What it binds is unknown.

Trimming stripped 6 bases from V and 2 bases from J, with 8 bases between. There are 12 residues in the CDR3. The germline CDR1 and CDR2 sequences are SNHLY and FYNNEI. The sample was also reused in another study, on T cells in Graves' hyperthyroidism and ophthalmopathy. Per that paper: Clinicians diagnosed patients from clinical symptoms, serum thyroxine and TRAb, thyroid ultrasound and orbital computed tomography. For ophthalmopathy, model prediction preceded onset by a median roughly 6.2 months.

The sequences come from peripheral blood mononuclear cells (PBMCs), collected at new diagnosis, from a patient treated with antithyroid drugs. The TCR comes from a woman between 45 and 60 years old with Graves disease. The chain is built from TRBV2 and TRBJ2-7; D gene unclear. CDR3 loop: CASRQETYEQYF. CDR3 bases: TGTGCCAGCAGGCAGGAAACCTACGAGCAGTACTTC.